A selection of T cell receptor beta chains follows, all from one sample in a study of blood T cells in healthy people across ages. TCRdb fed the 5' RACE reads into MiXCR, producing one record per CDR3 protein. The sample records 1,800,000 or so distinct CDR3 sequences, roughly 43% being singletons. Input material: blood. The source is a human donor in good health. CDR3s include the opening cysteine and the closing phenylalanine or tryptophan. D genes are given only for firm matches. Clone size, where shown, is once, few, many, or a class for clones that have expanded.

cdr3_nt	cdr3_aa	v_call	d_call	j_call	clone_size
TGTGCCAGCAGTTACTCTCCAGAACTCTACGAGCAGTACTTC	CASSYSPELYEQYF	TRBV6-2/TRBV6-3	.	TRBJ2-7	.
TGTGCCAGCACCAAAGAGGGGGTTGCCTACGGCTACACCTTC	CASTKEGVAYGYTF	TRBV7-2	.	TRBJ1-2	.
TGTGCCAGCTGTGTGGCAGAACATCCTAATGAAAAACTGTTTTTT	CASCVAEHPNEKLFF	TRBV7-4	.	TRBJ1-4	.
TGTGCCAGCAGAGCCCTCATGTTTCAGCAGTTCTTC	CASRALMFQQFF	TRBV6-1	.	TRBJ2-1	.
TGCAGCGTTGTGGGGGTCACTGAAGCTTTCTTT	CSVVGVTEAFF	TRBV29-1	.	TRBJ1-1	few
TGTGCCAGCAGTTCTCCACAGGGGCGCGAGCAGTACTTC	CASSSPQGREQYF	TRBV28	TRBD1	TRBJ2-7	.
TGTGCCAGCAGCTTAACCTCGGGAGGTAATTCACCCCTCCACTTT	CASSLTSGGNSPLHF	TRBV3-1	.	TRBJ1-6	few
TGTACCAGCAGCACGGGGCTCTATGGCTACACCTTC	CTSSTGLYGYTF	TRBV7-9	.	TRBJ1-2	.
TGTGCCAGCAGTACCGACAGGGAAGGCGGCTACGAGCAGTACTTC	CASSTDREGGYEQYF	TRBV28	TRBD1	TRBJ2-7	few
TGTGTCAGCAAATACCAGACAGGAGATAACTATGGCTACACCTTC	CVSKYQTGDNYGYTF	TRBV7-2	.	TRBJ1-2	.
TGTGCCAGCAGTTACGTTGGTAGAGAGACCCAGTACTTC	CASSYVGRETQYF	TRBV6-5	.	TRBJ2-5	few
TGTGCCAGCAGCCAAGAGGGGACAGGGGGCGGCATTCAGTACTTC	CASSQEGTGGGIQYF	TRBV4-2	TRBD1	TRBJ2-4	many
TGTGCCAGCAGTTTTACGCTCTCGGGAGGGGACCGCTCCTACGAGCAGTACTTC	CASSFTLSGGDRSYEQYF	TRBV12-3/TRBV12-4	TRBD2	TRBJ2-7	.
TGTGCCAGCAGTTTAGTGGGGGCAGAGAGCAATGGCTACACCTTC	CASSLVGAESNGYTF	TRBV12-3/TRBV12-4	.	TRBJ1-2	.
TGTGCCAGCAGTTACTTGGGCTCGGCCAAGTGGTTCTTC	CASSYLGSAKWFF	TRBV6-5	.	TRBJ2-1	.
TGTGCCACCAGCAGCGGTAGCGGGGGCCCGTGGAATGAGCAGTTCTTC	CATSSGSGGPWNEQFF	TRBV15	TRBD2	TRBJ2-1	.
TGTGCCACCAACAGGGGTGGCACCTATAATTCACCCCTCCACTTT	CATNRGGTYNSPLHF	TRBV6-2/TRBV6-3	TRBD1	TRBJ1-6	few
TGCAGTGCTAACCCTCTCTGCACAGATACGCAGTATTTT	CSANPLCTDTQYF	TRBV20-1	.	TRBJ2-3	few
TGCAGTGCCGCGACAGGGGGCGAACCCAATGAGCAGTTCTTC	CSAATGGEPNEQFF	TRBV20-1	TRBD1	TRBJ2-1	.
TGCGCCAGCACCACGACAGCCAACTCCTACAATGAGCAGTTCTTC	CASTTTANSYNEQFF	TRBV5-1	.	TRBJ2-1	few
TGTGCCAGTAGCGTAGCACATGGGAAGAACACCGGGGAGCTGTTTTTT	CASSVAHGKNTGELFF	TRBV5-5	.	TRBJ2-2	.
TGTGCCAGCAGCTTTTACAGAAGAAAAGATACTGAAGCTTTCTTT	CASSFYRRKDTEAFF	TRBV13	.	TRBJ1-1	.